The entry below gives a single T cell receptor beta chain sequence along with its context. Profiling relied on immunoSEQ multiplex PCR, and the TCRdb table lists in-frame clones only, not all of them. The table records roughly 170,000 clones, about 88% of them present only once. Trimming left V 11 bases short and J 3 bases short, with 14 bases between. The CDR3 covers 12 residues. The germline V gene encodes CDR1 ENHRY and CDR2 SYGVKD. These data are taken from a study of blood T cell repertoires in COVID-19. Specimen: peripheral blood. The chain employs TRBV10-3 and TRBJ2-7; possible D gene TRBD2, 5 bases. The receptor was derived from a man in his sixties with acute or convalescent COVID-19. The CDR3 is CASGTRGYEQYF. The CDR3 DNA follows: TGTGCCTCGGGCACCCGGGGCTACGAGCAGTACTTC.